One sample yielded the 8 T cell receptor beta chains listed below, sequenced in a study of prognosis after radiotherapy for stage I lung cancer. Amplicons of TCR beta CDR3 were generated from genomic DNA by two-round multiplex PCR. With primers specific to each TRBV and TRBJ gene, the first-round PCR was performed. TCRdb re-called the multiplex PCR reads through MiXCR, storing one row per CDR3 protein. The profile shows 9,500 to 14,000 distinct CDR3 sequences, about 35% of them singletons. The starting material was PBMCs, obtained before or after stereotactic body radiation therapy (not recorded which). The origin of the receptors is a donor aged 50 or older with non-small cell lung cancer.

This clonotype occurred a few times. The chain is built from TRBV20-1 and TRBJ2-3, with 9 bases lining up with TRBD2. The V and J ends lost 4 bases and 4 bases, in that order; junction bases with no gene match: 3. The CDR3 is 13 residues long. CDR1 is DFQATT and CDR2 is SNEGSKA in the germline V gene (reference sequence). The DNA of the CDR3 is TGCAGTGCTAATAGCGGGAGCGCAGATACGCAGTATTTT. Amino acids: CSANSGSADTQYF.

This clonotype was observed at least ten times. The V and J genes are TRBV10-2 and TRBJ1-3; 8 bases map to TRBD1. CDR1 and CDR2 (germline): WSHSY, SAAADI. This CDR3 spans 14 amino acids. The J segment lost 0 bases and the V segment lost 8 bases, leaving 3 bases of the junction unmatched. Here the CDR3 DNA reads TGCGCCAGCGGGGGACAGGACTCTGGAAACACCATATATTTT. As protein: CASGGQDSGNTIYF.

For this clonotype: This likely traces to a read error, being one base from a far larger clone. The chain carries TRBV6-2 or TRBV6-3 and TRBJ1-4; possibly TRBD1 for D (5 bases). Germline V lookup: CDR1 MNHEY, CDR2 SVGEGT. V was shortened by 5 bases and J by 5 bases, with 12 bases between the two germline ends. The CDR3 loop spans 14 amino acids. The CDR3 loop reads CASSEMGGNEKLFF. CDR3 DNA: TGTGCCAGCAGTGAAATGGGGGGGAATGAAAAACTGTTTTTT.

As for this clonotype: Its ends do not fully match the called genes, so a read error is possible. This chain uses TRBV6-1 with TRBJ1-4; D not resolved. CDR3 length: 19 amino acids. Germline CDR1 MNHNS, CDR2 SASEGT. The CDR3 DNA follows: TGTGCCAGCAGCCCCGAACGGGCCCGACTCTCTCCATCTACTGAAAAACTGTCTTTT. Its translation is CASSPERARLSPSTEKLSF.

This clonotype was detected many times. The J gene is TRBJ1-4, the V gene TRBV11-2, with a weak D call TRBD1 (6 bases). V dropped 2 bases and J dropped 0 bases, with 10 bases sitting between them. Germline assignment: CDR1 SGHAT and CDR2 FQNNGV. This CDR3 is built from 16 residues. The chain's CDR3 is CASSLSYRATNEKLFF. Here the CDR3 DNA reads TGTGCCAGCAGCTTAAGTTACAGGGCAACTAATGAAAAACTGTTTTTT.

This clonotype is medium-sized within its sample. The V and J genes are TRBV7-8 and TRBJ2-3, with D possibly being TRBD2 (5 bases). The V gene lost 7 bases and the J gene lost 0 bases, with 17 bases spanning the gap. CDR3 length equals 16 residues. CDR1 is SGHVS, CDR2 FQNEAQ, per germline. The CDR3 region is CASTGAGLASTDTQYF. CDR3 DNA: TGTGCCAGCACAGGAGCCGGACTTGCTAGCACAGATACGCAGTATTTT. The variable domain in full, completed from reference TRBV7-8 and TRBJ2-3, reads GAGVSQSPRYKVAKRGQDVALRCDPISGHVSLFWYQQALGQGPEFLTYFQNEAQLDKSGLPSDRFFAERPEGSVSTLKIQRTQQEDSAVYLCASTGAGLASTDTQYFGPGTRLTVL.

The rearrangement joins TRBV20-1 to TRBJ2-7; D is possibly TRBD2 (6 bases). V was pared by 5 bases and J by 9 bases, with 26 bases between. Germline values: CDR1 DFQATT, CDR2 SNEGSKA (reference sequence). CDR3 size: 15 residues. The CDR3 loop reads CSAPAPSGGPLGQYF. CDR3 DNA: TGCAGTGCTCCCGCCCCCAGCGGAGGGCCCTTAGGGCAGTACTTC.

In this sample, this clonotype is medium-sized. V is TRBV6-2 or TRBV6-3 and J is TRBJ2-1, with 8 bases aligning to TRBD2. Germline lookup yields CDR1 MNHEY and CDR2 SVGEGT. The CDR3 loop spans 15 amino acids. V lost 5 bases, J lost 4 bases, and 7 bases stayed unmatched. In DNA, the CDR3 is TGTGCCAGCAGTGACCGGACTAGCCTTTACAATGAGCAGTTCTTC. It translates to CASSDRTSLYNEQFF.